This T cell receptor beta chain appears in the sequencing data of a study of cytomegalovirus exposure and HLA in healthy donors. Whole-study results and caveats: The likely origin of a cluster of highly shared sequence variants was a sequencing artifact. A later examination showed that TCR association rates differed by HLA locus, with DRB1 most and HLA-C fewest. Most CMV-associated TCR beta chains were later found to appear HLA-restricted. The sole available immune exposure information was CMV serostatus.

The germline V gene encodes CDR1 GTSNPN and CDR2 SVGIG (reference sequence). Deletions cut 5 bases from V and 0 bases from J, with 17 bases between. The CDR3 is 17 residues long. This clone turned up a few times. Its antigen is unidentified. This PCR relied on a set of 60 Vbeta primers and 13 Jbeta primers. Sequencing used immunoSEQ multiplex PCR; TCRdb keeps in-frame clones, though not all of them. Among 95,000 to 130,000 clones, around a tenth were seen once, and the ten largest hold approximately 3%. The chain combines TRBV30 with TRBJ2-6, with TRBD2 as a possible D gene (7 bases). The sequence was collected from a man in his thirties or forties in good health and CMV-seronegative. The sample consisted of PBMCs. CDR3 region: CAWGRGTLHSGANVLTF. DNA of the CDR3: TGTGCCTGGGGGAGGGGGACACTCCACTCTGGGGCCAACGTCCTGACTTTC.